This T cell receptor (beta chain) originates from a study of cytotoxic CD8 clonotypes in ibrutinib-treated CLL. Whole-study context: Response material was collected after a median 12 months of treatment, range 6 to 36. Study-level findings and limits: Lymph node repertoires were not studied, and sampling times were unmatched.

Comments on this clone: Its specificity is not known.

Data came from immunoSEQ multiplex PCR; TCRdb stores just in-frame clones and leaves some out. The sample lists about 330,000 clones; about 64% were seen once. Germline V gene data show CDR1 as SQVTM and CDR2 as ANQGSEA. The V end was cut by 7 bases, the J end by 4 bases, with 16 bases between. The CDR3 has 13 amino acids. The rearrangement joins TRBV29-1 to TRBJ1-2; D is unresolved. This clonotype was obtained from a human donor with chronic lymphocytic leukemia. The sample in question was PBMCs, obtained after 36 months of ibrutinib treatment. The CDR3 reads CSAGTREFYGYTF. CDR3 bases: TGCAGCGCGGGAACCAGAGAATTCTATGGCTACACCTTC.